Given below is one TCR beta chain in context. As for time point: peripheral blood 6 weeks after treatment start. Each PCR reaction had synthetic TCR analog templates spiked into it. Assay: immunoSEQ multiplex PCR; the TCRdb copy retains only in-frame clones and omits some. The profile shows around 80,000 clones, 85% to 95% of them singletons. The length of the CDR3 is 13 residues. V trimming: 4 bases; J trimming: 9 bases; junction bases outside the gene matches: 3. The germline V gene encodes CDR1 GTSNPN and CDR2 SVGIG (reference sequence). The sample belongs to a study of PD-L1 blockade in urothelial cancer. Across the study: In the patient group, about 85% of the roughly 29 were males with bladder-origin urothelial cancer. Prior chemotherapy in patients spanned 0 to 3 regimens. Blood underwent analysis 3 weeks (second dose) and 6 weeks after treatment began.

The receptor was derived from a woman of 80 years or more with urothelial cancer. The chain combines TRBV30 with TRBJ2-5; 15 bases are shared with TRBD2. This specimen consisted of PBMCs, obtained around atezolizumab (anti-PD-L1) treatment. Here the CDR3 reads CAWTGLAGGSQYF. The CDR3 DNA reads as TGTGCCTGGACAGGACTAGCGGGAGGGTCCCAGTACTTC.